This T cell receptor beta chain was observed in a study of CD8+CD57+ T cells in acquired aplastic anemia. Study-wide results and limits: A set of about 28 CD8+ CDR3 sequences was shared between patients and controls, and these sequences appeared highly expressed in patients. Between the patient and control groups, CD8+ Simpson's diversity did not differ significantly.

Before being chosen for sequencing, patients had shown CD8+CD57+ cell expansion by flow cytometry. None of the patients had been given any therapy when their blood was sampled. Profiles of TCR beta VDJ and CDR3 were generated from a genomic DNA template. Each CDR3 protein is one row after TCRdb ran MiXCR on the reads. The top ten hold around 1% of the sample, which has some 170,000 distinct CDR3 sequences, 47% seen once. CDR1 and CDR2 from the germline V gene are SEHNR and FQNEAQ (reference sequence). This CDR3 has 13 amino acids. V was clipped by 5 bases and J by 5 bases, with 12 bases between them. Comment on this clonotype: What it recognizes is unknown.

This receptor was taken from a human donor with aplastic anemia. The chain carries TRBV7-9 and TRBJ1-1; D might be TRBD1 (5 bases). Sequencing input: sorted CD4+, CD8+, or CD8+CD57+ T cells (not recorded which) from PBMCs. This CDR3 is CASSPFGGTEAFF. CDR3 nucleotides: TGTGCCAGCAGCCCCTTTGGGGGGACTGAAGCTTTCTTT.